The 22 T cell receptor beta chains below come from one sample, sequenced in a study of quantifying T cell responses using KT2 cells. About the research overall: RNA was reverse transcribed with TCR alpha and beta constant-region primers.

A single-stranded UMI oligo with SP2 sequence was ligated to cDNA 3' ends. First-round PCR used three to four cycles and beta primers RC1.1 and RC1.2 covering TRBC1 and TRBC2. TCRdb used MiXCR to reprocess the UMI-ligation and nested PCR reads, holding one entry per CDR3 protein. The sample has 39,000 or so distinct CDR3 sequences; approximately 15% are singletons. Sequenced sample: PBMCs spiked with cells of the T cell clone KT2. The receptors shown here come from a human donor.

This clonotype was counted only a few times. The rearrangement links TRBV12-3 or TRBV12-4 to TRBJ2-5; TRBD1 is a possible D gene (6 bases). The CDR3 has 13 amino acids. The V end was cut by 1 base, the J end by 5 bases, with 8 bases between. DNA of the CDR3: TGTGCCAGCAGTTTAGGGGGGCCGGAGACCCAGTACTTC. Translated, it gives CASSLGGPETQYF.

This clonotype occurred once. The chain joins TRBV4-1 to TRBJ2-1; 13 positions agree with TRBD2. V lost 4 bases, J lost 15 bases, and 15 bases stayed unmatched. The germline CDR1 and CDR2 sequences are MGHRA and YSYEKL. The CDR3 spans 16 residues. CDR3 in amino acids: CASSPHSRTSGGGWFF. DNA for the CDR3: TGCGCCAGCAGCCCCCACTCAAGGACTAGCGGGGGAGGGTGGTTCTTC.

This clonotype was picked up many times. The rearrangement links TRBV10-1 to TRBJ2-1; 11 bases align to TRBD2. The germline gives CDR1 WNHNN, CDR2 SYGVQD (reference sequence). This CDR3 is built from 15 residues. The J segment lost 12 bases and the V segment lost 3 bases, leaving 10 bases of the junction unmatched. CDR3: CASSDGTSGLGGQFF. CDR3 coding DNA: TGCGCCAGCAGTGACGGGACTAGCGGCCTCGGTGGGCAGTTCTTC.

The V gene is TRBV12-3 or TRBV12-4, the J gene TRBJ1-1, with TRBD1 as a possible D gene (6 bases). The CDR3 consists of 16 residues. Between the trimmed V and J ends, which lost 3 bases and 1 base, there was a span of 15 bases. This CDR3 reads CASSFTGSGRNTEAFF. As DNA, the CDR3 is TGTGCCAGCAGTTTCACAGGGAGCGGGAGGAACACTGAAGCTTTCTTT.

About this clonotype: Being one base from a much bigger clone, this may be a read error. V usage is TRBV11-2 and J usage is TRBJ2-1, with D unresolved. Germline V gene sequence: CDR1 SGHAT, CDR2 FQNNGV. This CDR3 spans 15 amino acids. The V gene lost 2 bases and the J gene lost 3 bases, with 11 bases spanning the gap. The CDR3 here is CASSLRRSDYNEQFF. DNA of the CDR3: TGTGCCAGCAGCTTACGCCGATCGGACTACAATGAGCAGTTCTTC.

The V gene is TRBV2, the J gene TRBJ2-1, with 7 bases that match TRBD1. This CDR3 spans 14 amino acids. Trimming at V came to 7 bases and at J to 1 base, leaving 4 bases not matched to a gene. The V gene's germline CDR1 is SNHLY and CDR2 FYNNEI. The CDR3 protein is CASKGAPSYNEQFF. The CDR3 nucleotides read TGTGCCAGCAAGGGGGCCCCTTCCTACAATGAGCAGTTCTTC.

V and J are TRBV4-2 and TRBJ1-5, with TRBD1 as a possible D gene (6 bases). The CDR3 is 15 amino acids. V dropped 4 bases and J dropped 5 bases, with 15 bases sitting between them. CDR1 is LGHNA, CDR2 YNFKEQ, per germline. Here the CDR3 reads CASSRLQGGDQPQHF. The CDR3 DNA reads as TGTGCCAGCAGCCGACTTCAAGGGGGTGATCAGCCCCAGCATTTT.

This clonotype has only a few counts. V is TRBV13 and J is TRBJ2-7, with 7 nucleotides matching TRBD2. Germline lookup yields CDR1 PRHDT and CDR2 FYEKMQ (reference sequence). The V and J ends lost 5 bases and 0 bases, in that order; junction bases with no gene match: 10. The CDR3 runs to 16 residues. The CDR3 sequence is CASSPPRGTISYEQYF. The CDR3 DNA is TGTGCCAGCAGCCCCCCTCGCGGGACTATCTCCTACGAGCAGTACTTC.

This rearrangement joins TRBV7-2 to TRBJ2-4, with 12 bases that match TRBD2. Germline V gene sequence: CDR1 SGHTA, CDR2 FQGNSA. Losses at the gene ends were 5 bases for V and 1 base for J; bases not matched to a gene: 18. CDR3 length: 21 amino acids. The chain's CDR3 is CASSAETSGSFVGRAKNIQYF. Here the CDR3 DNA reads TGTGCCAGCAGCGCGGAGACTAGCGGGAGTTTCGTTGGACGCGCCAAAAACATTCAGTACTTC.

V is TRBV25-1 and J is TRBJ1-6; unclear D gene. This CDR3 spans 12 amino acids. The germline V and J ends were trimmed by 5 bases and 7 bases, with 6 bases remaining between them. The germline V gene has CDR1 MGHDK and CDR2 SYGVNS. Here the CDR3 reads CASSFTNSPLHF. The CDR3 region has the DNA TGTGCCAGCAGTTTCACCAATTCACCCCTCCACTTT. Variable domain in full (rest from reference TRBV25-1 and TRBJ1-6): EADIYQTPRYLVIGTGKKITLECSQTMGHDKMYWYQQDPGMELHLIHYSYGVNSTEKGDLSSESTVSRIRTEHFPLTLESARPSHTSQYLCASSFTNSPLHFGNGTRLTVT.

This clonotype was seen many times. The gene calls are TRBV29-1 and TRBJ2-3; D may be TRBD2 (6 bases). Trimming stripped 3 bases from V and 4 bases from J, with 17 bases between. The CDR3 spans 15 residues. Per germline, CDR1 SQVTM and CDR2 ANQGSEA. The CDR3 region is CSVDGGAAGPDTQYF. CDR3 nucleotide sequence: TGCAGCGTTGACGGGGGTGCCGCTGGTCCAGATACGCAGTATTTT.

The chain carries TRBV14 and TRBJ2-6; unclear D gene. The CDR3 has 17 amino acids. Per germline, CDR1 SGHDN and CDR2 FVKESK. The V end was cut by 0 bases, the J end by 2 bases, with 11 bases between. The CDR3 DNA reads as TGTGCCAGCAGCCAAGATTACAGCGACCCTGGGGCCAACGTCCTGACTTTC. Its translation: CASSQDYSDPGANVLTF. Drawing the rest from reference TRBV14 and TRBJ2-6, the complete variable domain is EAGVTQFPSHSVIEKGQTVTLRCDPISGHDNLYWYRRVMGKEIKFLLHFVKESKQDESGMPNNRFLAERTGGTYSTLKVQPAELEDSGVYFCASSQDYSDPGANVLTFGAGSRLTVL.

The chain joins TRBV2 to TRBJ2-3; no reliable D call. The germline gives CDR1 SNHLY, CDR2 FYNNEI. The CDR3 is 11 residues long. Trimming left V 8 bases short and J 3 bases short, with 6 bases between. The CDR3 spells CASPGTDTQYF. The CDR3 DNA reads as TGTGCCAGCCCCGGAACAGATACGCAGTATTTT.

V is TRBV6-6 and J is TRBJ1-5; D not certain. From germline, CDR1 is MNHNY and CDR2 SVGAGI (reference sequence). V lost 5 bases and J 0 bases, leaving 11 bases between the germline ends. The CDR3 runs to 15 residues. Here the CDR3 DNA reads TGTGCCAGCAGTCCCGTCGAGGGTAGCAATCAGCCCCAGCATTTT. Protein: CASSPVEGSNQPQHF.

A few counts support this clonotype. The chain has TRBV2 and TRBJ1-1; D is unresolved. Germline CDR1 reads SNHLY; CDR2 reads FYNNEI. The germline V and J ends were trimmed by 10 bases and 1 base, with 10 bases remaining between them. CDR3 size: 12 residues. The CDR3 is CATLKQNTEAFF. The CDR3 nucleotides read TGTGCCACCCTGAAGCAGAACACTGAAGCTTTCTTT.

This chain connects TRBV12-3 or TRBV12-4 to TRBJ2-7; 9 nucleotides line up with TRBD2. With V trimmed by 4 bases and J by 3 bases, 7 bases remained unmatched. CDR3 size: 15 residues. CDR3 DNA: TGTGCCAGCAGTTATATGGGACTAGCAAGCTACGAGCAGTACTTC. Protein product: CASSYMGLASYEQYF.

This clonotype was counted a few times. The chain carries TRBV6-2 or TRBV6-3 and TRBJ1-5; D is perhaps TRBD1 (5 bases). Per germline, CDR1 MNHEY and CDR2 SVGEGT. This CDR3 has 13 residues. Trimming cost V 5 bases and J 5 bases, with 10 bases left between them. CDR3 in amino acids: CASSDQGYQPQHF. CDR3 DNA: TGTGCCAGCAGTGATCAGGGATATCAGCCCCAGCATTTT.

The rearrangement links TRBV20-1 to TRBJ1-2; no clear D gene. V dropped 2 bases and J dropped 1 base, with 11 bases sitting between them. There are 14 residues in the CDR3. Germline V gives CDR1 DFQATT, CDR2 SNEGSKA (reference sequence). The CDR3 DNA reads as TGCAGTGCTAGAATGGTACCTCTTAACTATGGCTACACCTTC. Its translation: CSARMVPLNYGYTF.

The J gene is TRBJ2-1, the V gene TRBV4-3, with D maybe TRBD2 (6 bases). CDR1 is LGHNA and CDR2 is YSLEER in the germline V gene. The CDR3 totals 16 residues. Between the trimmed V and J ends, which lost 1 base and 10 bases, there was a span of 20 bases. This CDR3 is CASSQGFQRAPLEQFF. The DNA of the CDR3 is TGCGCCAGCAGCCAAGGATTTCAGCGGGCCCCCTTGGAGCAGTTCTTC.

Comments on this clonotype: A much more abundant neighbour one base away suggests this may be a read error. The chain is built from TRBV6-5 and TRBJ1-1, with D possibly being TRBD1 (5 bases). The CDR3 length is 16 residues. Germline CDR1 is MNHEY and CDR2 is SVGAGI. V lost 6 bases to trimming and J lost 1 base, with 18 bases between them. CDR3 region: CASSLQAKRPNTEAFF. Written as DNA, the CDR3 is TGTGCCAGCAGCCTACAGGCTAAGAGACCGAACACTGAAGCTTTCTTT.

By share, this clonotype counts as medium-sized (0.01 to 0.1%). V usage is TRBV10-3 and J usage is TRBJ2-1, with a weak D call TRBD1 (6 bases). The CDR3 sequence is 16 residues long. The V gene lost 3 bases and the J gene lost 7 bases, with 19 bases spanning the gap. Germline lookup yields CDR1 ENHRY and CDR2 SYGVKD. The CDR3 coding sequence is TGTGCCATCAGTGATGGTGAGGGGGAAAATCCTAATGAGCAGTTCTTC. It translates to CAISDGEGENPNEQFF.

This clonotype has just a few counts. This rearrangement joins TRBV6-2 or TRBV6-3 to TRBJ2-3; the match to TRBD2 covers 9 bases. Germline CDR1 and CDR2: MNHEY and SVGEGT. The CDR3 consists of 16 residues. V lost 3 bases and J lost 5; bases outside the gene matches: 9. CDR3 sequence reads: CASSYGGAGGGDTQYF. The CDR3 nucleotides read TGTGCCAGCAGTTATGGCGGCGCGGGAGGGGGAGATACGCAGTATTTT.